The 20 T cell receptor beta chains below come from one sample, sequenced in a study of PD-1 blockade in classical Hodgkin lymphoma (dated by TCRdb to between 2020 and 2021). According to the study, the label for this sample's time point signals: cycle 2 day 1 (C2D1) of nivolumab. Every trial patient had relapsed after autologous stem cell transplantation, and cohorts A, B and C differed in prior brentuximab vedotin exposure. The library was obtained by the immunoSEQ multiplex PCR assay. TCRdb took this table from immuneACCESS and kept in-frame rearrangements with V and J called. Such tables lack part of the clones; where checked against another copy, unresolved V genes explain under half of the gap, and the rest is unexplained. Within this sample are 50,000 to 65,000 clones, with approximately 90% of them counted one time only. The ten largest clones represent 10% of the sample. Sample: peripheral blood mononuclear cells (PBMCs), taken before the second cycle of nivolumab. The receptors originated from a human donor with classical Hodgkin lymphoma.

The gene calls are TRBV25-1 and TRBJ1-4, with a tentative D call TRBD1 (5 bases). The ends were cut back, 5 bases at V and 2 bases at J, with 9 bases in the middle. The length of the CDR3 is 14 residues. Germline V gives CDR1 MGHDK, CDR2 SYGVNS. The chain's CDR3 is CASSLTATNEKLFF. In nucleotides, the CDR3 is TGTGCCAGCAGTCTGACAGCCACTAATGAAAAACTGTTTTTT.

This sequence joins TRBV19 and TRBJ1-4; D not certain. Germline values: CDR1 LNHDA, CDR2 SQIVND (reference sequence). The length of the CDR3 is 14 residues. V was trimmed by 7 bases and J by 0 bases, leaving 9 bases between them. The CDR3, as DNA: TGTGCCAGTATGAGGACGGCAACTAATGAAAAACTGTTTTTT. Its translation: CASMRTATNEKLFF.

V gene TRBV7-2 combines with J gene TRBJ1-1; D ambiguous. Germline V lookup: CDR1 SGHTA, CDR2 FQGNSA. Trimming removed 6 bases from V and 0 bases from J, with 8 bases in between. This CDR3 has 13 residues. CDR3 bases: TGTGCCAGCAGGCCGACATTGAACACTGAAGCTTTCTTT. Protein: CASRPTLNTEAFF.

The genes are TRBV5-6 and TRBJ2-1; D unclear. V lost 2 bases and J 7 bases, leaving 16 bases between the germline ends. This CDR3 spans 15 amino acids. The germline V gene has CDR1 SGHDT and CDR2 YYEEEE. This chain's CDR3 is CASSFPRDLRNEQFF. As DNA, the CDR3 is TGTGCCAGCAGCTTCCCCCGTGATTTGAGGAATGAGCAGTTCTTC.

The chain carries TRBV30 and TRBJ1-2; 7 bases align to TRBD1. This CDR3 comprises 13 residues. V trimming: 3 bases; J trimming: 5 bases; junction bases outside the gene matches: 6. In germline, CDR1 is GTSNPN, CDR2 SVGIG (reference sequence). The DNA for the CDR3 is TGTGCCTGGAGAGGGACAGATGTGTATGGCTACACCTTC. This sequence encodes CAWRGTDVYGYTF.

The chain has TRBV6-1 and TRBJ2-7; D might be TRBD1 (5 bases). The CDR3 is made up of 15 amino acids. Trimming pared 2 bases from V and 0 bases from J, leaving 11 bases between. Germline lookup yields CDR1 MNHNS and CDR2 SASEGT. CDR3 nucleotide sequence: TGTGCCAGCAGTGAAAGCGAGACAGCCTCCTACGAGCAGTACTTC. Its protein is CASSESETASYEQYF.

The V call is TRBV5-1, the J call TRBJ2-7; no firm D call. V dropped 0 bases and J dropped 4 bases, with 8 bases sitting between them. This CDR3 comprises 13 residues. Germline values: CDR1 SGHRS, CDR2 YFSETQ. The CDR3 nucleotides are TGCGCCAGCAGCTTGGGGGTAGGATACGAGCAGTACTTC. This encodes CASSLGVGYEQYF.

This chain links TRBV11-3 with TRBJ1-2; D is uncertain. Germline-derived CDR1 and CDR2 are SGHNT and YENEEA. The CDR3 runs 13 residues. V lost 1 base, J lost 4 bases, and 7 bases lay in between. The CDR3 loop reads CASSLGPGYGYTF. CDR3 sequence (DNA): TGTGCCAGCAGCTTAGGACCCGGCTATGGCTACACCTTC. Drawing the rest from reference TRBV11-3 and TRBJ1-2, the complete variable domain is EAGVVQSPRYKIIEKKQPVAFWCNPISGHNTLYWYLQNLGQGPELLIRYENEEAVDDSQLPKDRFSAERLKGVDSTLKIQPAELGDSAVYLCASSLGPGYGYTFGSGTRLTVV.

The J gene is TRBJ2-7, the V gene TRBV4-2, with a weak D call TRBD2 (5 bases). The germline CDR1 and CDR2 sequences are LGHNA and YNFKEQ. V was shortened by 5 bases and J by 7 bases, with 18 bases between the two germline ends. The CDR3 consists of 14 residues. In DNA, the CDR3 is TGTGCCAGCAGCTCAGCGGTAATAAATGGGGAGCAGTACTTC. Translating it yields CASSSAVINGEQYF.

The rearrangement links TRBV2 to TRBJ1-1; 8 bases fit TRBD1. CDR3 length equals 16 residues. Losses at the gene ends were 4 bases for V and 5 bases for J; bases not matched to a gene: 12. The germline gives CDR1 SNHLY, CDR2 FYNNEI. The DNA for the CDR3 is TGTGCCAGCAGTGGGTTAGGACAGGGTGATGAAACTGAAGCTTTCTTT. Residues: CASSGLGQGDETEAFF.

The chain carries TRBV6-1 and TRBJ2-1; D is ambiguous. CDR1 is MNHNS and CDR2 is SASEGT in the germline V gene. Trimming removed 10 bases from V and 3 bases from J, with 4 bases in between. The CDR3 loop spans 10 amino acids. CDR3 loop: CATSYNEQFF. Written as DNA, the CDR3 is TGTGCCACCAGCTACAATGAGCAGTTCTTC.

The genes are TRBV7-3 and TRBJ1-1; no clear D. The CDR3 covers 13 residues. In germline, CDR1 is SGHTA, CDR2 FQGTGA. V was pared by 1 base and J by 2 bases, with 5 bases between. In DNA, the CDR3 is TGTGCCAGCAGCTTAATGGGCAACACTGAAGCTTTCTTT. Protein sequence: CASSLMGNTEAFF.

CDR3 bases: TGTGCCAGCAGTGACTACACAGATACGCAGTATTTT. Its protein product is CASSDYTDTQYF. The chain couples TRBV2 to TRBJ2-3; D is unclear. Trimming removed 3 bases from V and 2 bases from J, with 3 bases in between. The CDR3 is 12 amino acids. Germline assignment: CDR1 SNHLY and CDR2 FYNNEI. The full variable domain, rest sourced from reference TRBV2 and TRBJ2-3, is EPEVTQTPSHQVTQMGQEVILRCVPISNHLYFYWYRQILGQKVEFLVSFYNNEISEKSEIFDDQFSVERPDGSNFTLKIRSTKLEDSAMYFCASSDYTDTQYFGPGTRLTVL.

The chain employs TRBV2 and TRBJ2-7; TRBD2 aligns across 10 bases. The CDR3 extends over 15 amino acids. Germline V gene lookup returns CDR1 SNHLY and CDR2 FYNNEI. Trimming at V came to 4 bases and at J to 4 bases, leaving 7 bases not matched to a gene. The CDR3 is CASSVSGGAGYEQYF. The CDR3 DNA sequence: TGTGCCAGCAGTGTCAGCGGGGGGGCCGGGTACGAGCAGTACTTC.

V gene TRBV19 combines with J gene TRBJ2-2; 7 nucleotides line up with TRBD1. Germline V gene sequence: CDR1 LNHDA, CDR2 SQIVND (reference sequence). This CDR3 comprises 14 residues. J was trimmed by 4 bases and V by 4 bases; bases with no gene match: 3. In nucleotides, the CDR3 is TGTGCCAGTAGTAGGACAGGCCTCACCGGGGAGCTGTTTTTT. Its translation is CASSRTGLTGELFF.

The chain carries TRBV27 and TRBJ2-7; TRBD2 matches 8 bases. V was clipped by 3 bases and J by 3 bases; unmatched bases: 4. Germline CDR1 reads MNHEY; CDR2 reads SMNVEV (reference sequence). This CDR3 has 14 residues. DNA for the CDR3: TGTGCCAGCAGTTTGCGGGGGGCGATCTACGAGCAGTACTTC. This encodes CASSLRGAIYEQYF.

This clone was recorded only once. The rearrangement links TRBV9 to TRBJ1-1; D is possibly TRBD1 (5 bases). V was cut by 0 bases and J by 6 bases, with 9 bases left in between. CDR3 size: 13 residues. CDR1 SGDLS and CDR2 YYNGEE come from the germline V gene. The CDR3 is CASSVGDLAEAFF. CDR3 coding DNA: TGTGCCAGCAGCGTAGGGGACCTCGCTGAAGCTTTCTTT.

The rearrangement uses TRBV5-5 and TRBJ2-1, with a weak D call TRBD1 (5 bases). The V gene lost 4 bases and the J gene lost 0 bases, with 17 bases spanning the gap. The CDR3 is 17 residues long. Per germline, CDR1 SGHKS and CDR2 YYEKEE (reference sequence). This CDR3 reads CASSRRGDSYSYNEQFF. CDR3 nucleotide sequence: TGTGCCAGCAGCCGTAGGGGTGACAGTTACTCCTACAATGAGCAGTTCTTC.

This clone was recorded a few times. This chain links TRBV2 with TRBJ2-4, with TRBD2 matching over 7 bases. Germline trimming cut 6 bases from V and 1 base from J; bases unmatched to any gene: 12. The germline V gene encodes CDR1 SNHLY and CDR2 FYNNEI. The CDR3 loop spans 17 amino acids. Written as DNA, the CDR3 is TGTGCCAGCAGAGAGGGGACTACCCCAGGGGCCAAAAACATTCAGTACTTC. Translated, it gives CASREGTTPGAKNIQYF.

This chain links TRBV27 with TRBJ2-3, with D perhaps TRBD2 (6 bases). This CDR3 is built from 14 residues. Germline V lookup: CDR1 MNHEY, CDR2 SMNVEV (reference sequence). Trimming cost V 6 bases and J 3 bases, with 13 bases left between them. This CDR3 reads CASREIAETDTQYF. In DNA form, the CDR3 reads TGTGCCAGCAGGGAAATAGCGGAAACAGATACGCAGTATTTT.